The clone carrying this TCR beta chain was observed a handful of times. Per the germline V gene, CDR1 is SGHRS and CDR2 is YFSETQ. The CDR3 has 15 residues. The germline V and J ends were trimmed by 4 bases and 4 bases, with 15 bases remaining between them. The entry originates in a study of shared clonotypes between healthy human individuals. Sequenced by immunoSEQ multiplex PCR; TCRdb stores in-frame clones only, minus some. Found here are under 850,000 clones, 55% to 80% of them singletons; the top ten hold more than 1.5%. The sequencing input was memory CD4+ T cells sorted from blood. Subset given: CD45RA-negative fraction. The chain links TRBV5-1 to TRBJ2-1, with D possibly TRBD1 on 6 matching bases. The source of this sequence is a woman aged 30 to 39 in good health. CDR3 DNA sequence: TGCGCCAGCAGCGCACGGGACACGTCGTACAATGAGCAGTTCTTC. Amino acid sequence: CASSARDTSYNEQFF.